Each of the 27 T cell receptor beta chains below was sequenced from the same sample in a study of T cells in localized non-small cell lung cancer. Produced via immunoSEQ multiplex PCR; TCRdb's table is partial and in-frame only. The sample lists 70,000 to 95,000 clones; roughly 93% were seen once. The input for sequencing was PBMCs, taken before any cancer treatment. These receptors all stem from a woman aged 40-69 years with stage II squamous cell lung carcinoma.

The J gene is TRBJ2-5, the V gene TRBV5-6, with unresolved D. V was shortened by 0 bases and J by 0 bases, with 6 bases between the two germline ends. This CDR3 region has 14 residues. Germline lookup yields CDR1 SGHDT and CDR2 YYEEEE. CDR3 in DNA: TGTGCCAGCAGCTTGGGGGTAGACCAAGAGACCCAGTACTTC. Translated, it gives CASSLGVDQETQYF.

This chain connects TRBV5-1 to TRBJ1-1, with D uncertain. The ends were cut back, 0 bases at V and 8 bases at J, with 8 bases in the middle. Per germline, CDR1 SGHRS and CDR2 YFSETQ. The CDR3 extends over 12 amino acids. CDR3 amino acids: CASSLDAEEAFF. CDR3 coding DNA: TGCGCCAGCAGCTTGGATGCGGAAGAAGCTTTCTTT.

The genes are TRBV6-1 and TRBJ1-2, with 7 nucleotides matching TRBD1. V gave up 1 base and J gave up 5 bases; unmatched junction bases: 10. This CDR3 spans 16 amino acids. In germline, CDR1 is MNHNS, CDR2 SASEGT. In nucleotides, the CDR3 is TGTGCCAGCAGTGAAGAGGGGACAGCTCAGATTTATGGCTACACCTTC. It is translated as CASSEEGTAQIYGYTF.

The chain carries TRBV6-1 and TRBJ1-5; 7 positions agree with TRBD1. This CDR3 has 15 residues. J gave up 7 bases and V 4 bases, and 10 bases lay outside the gene matches. Germline CDR1 and CDR2: MNHNS and SASEGT. Here the CDR3 reads CASSVSRGAGQPQHF. The CDR3 coding sequence is TGTGCCAGCAGTGTCAGCAGGGGGGCTGGACAGCCCCAGCATTTT.

This clone occurred many times. This chain uses TRBV4-1 with TRBJ1-5; 7 nucleotides line up with TRBD1. V lost 2 bases to trimming and J lost 4 bases; unmatched junction nucleotides: 5. Germline V CDR1 and CDR2: MGHRA, YSYEKL. This CDR3 has 15 amino acids. The chain's CDR3 is CASSQSTGLNQPQHF. CDR3 nucleotides: TGCGCCAGCAGCCAATCGACAGGGTTGAATCAGCCCCAGCATTTT.

This clone was detected only a few times. This chain uses TRBV6-1 with TRBJ2-3; D gene uncertain. Germline V gene data show CDR1 as MNHNS and CDR2 as SASEGT. Trimming took 8 bases from V and 6 from J, leaving 9 bases between them. The CDR3 is 11 residues long. The CDR3 DNA reads TGTGCCAGCGGCGTGAGGGATACGCAGTATTTT. Translation gives CASGVRDTQYF.

Remarks on this clone: Other DNA sequences in the same sample also yield this CDR3. The chain has TRBV18 and TRBJ2-7; D is perhaps TRBD1 or TRBD2 (7 bases each). Germline V gives CDR1 KGHSH, CDR2 LQKENI. The V gene lost 3 bases and the J gene lost 2 bases, with 11 bases spanning the gap. CDR3 length: 14 amino acids. The CDR3 loop reads CASSPGGTAYEQYF. In DNA, the CDR3 is TGTGCCAGCTCACCGGGAGGGACAGCCTACGAGCAGTACTTC.

This clone appeared once. The chain employs TRBV27 and TRBJ2-3; no definite D call. The CDR3 totals 13 residues. Trimming removed 2 bases from V and 4 bases from J, with 7 bases in between. Germline V gene lookup returns CDR1 MNHEY and CDR2 SMNVEV (reference sequence). The CDR3: CASSLASADTQYF. The DNA of the CDR3 is TGTGCCAGCAGTTTAGCCAGCGCAGATACGCAGTATTTT.

This chain uses TRBV28 with TRBJ1-5; D not certain. Germline CDR1 reads MDHEN; CDR2 reads SYDVKM. Trimming cost V 7 bases and J 1 base, with 14 bases left between them. This CDR3 contains 15 residues. As DNA, the CDR3 is TGTGCCAGCAAAACGAGCTTTATCAGCAATCAGCCCCAGCATTTT. It is translated as CASKTSFISNQPQHF.

J is TRBJ1-5 and V is TRBV2; perhaps TRBD1 as D (5 bases). The CDR3 is 16 amino acids. Trimming removed 0 bases from V and 4 bases from J, with 13 bases in between. Germline CDR1 and CDR2: SNHLY and FYNNEI. CDR3 loop: CASSEAGRGGNQPQHF. For the CDR3, the DNA is TGTGCCAGCAGTGAAGCGGGACGGGGGGGGAATCAGCCCCAGCATTTT.

This clone was counted a few times. The chain carries TRBV6-5 and TRBJ2-3; D tentatively reads TRBD1 or TRBD2 (5 bases each). CDR1 is MNHEY, CDR2 SVGAGI, per germline. The CDR3 has 15 amino acids. V was clipped by 10 bases and J by 1 base, with 18 bases between them. The CDR3 here is CAIGAGTPGTDTQYF. In DNA form, the CDR3 reads TGTGCCATCGGAGCAGGGACCCCCGGCACAGATACGCAGTATTTT.

V is TRBV28 and J is TRBJ1-2, with unresolved D. From germline, CDR1 is MDHEN and CDR2 SYDVKM. V was shortened by 6 bases and J by 8 bases, with 19 bases between the two germline ends. This CDR3 has 14 residues. In DNA, the CDR3 is TGTGCCAGCAGGGGAAGGACGGGGATGCGGGGCTACACCTTC. The encoded protein is CASRGRTGMRGYTF.

This rearrangement joins TRBV28 to TRBJ2-7; tentative D call: TRBD2 (6 bases). Germline loops: CDR1 MDHEN, CDR2 SYDVKM. V lost 5 bases and J 4 bases, leaving 18 bases between the germline ends. The CDR3 contains 15 residues. CDR3 residues: CASSRHRDLPYEQYF. DNA of the CDR3: TGTGCCAGCAGTCGACACCGGGACTTGCCATACGAGCAGTACTTC. The full variable domain, in which reference TRBV28 and TRBJ2-7 provide the parts outside the CDR3, is DVKVTQSSRYLVKRTGEKVFLECVQDMDHENMFWYRQDPGLGLRLIYFSYDVKMKEKGDIPEGYSVSREKKERFSLILESASTNQTSMYLCASSRHRDLPYEQYFGPGTRLTVT.

The chain links TRBV11-2 to TRBJ1-6; D might be TRBD1 (6 bases). V shed 2 bases and J shed 7 bases, with 18 bases lying between them. The CDR3 contains 17 residues. Germline V gives CDR1 SGHAT, CDR2 FQNNGV. In DNA form, the CDR3 reads TGTGCCAGCAGCTTATATCAGGGGAGGAGAAAAAATTCACCCCTCCACTTT. It specifies CASSLYQGRRKNSPLHF.

The V and J genes are TRBV5-1 and TRBJ1-1, with 7 bases that match TRBD1. V shed 1 base, J shed 1 base, and the junction held 4 bases outside the gene matches. Germline CDR1 and CDR2: SGHRS and YFSETQ. The CDR3 extends over 15 amino acids. The CDR3 loop is CASSLWGQRNTEAFF. DNA for the CDR3: TGCGCCAGCAGCTTGTGGGGACAGAGGAACACTGAAGCTTTCTTT.

The chain has TRBV10-1 and TRBJ1-1; D remains ambiguous. The germline V gene encodes CDR1 WNHNN and CDR2 SYGVQD (reference sequence). With 4 bases removed from V and 1 base from J, the gap between germline ends came to 10 bases. The CDR3 contains 14 residues. CDR3: CASSVAQRNTEAFF. The DNA of the CDR3 is TGCGCCAGCAGTGTGGCCCAGAGGAACACTGAAGCTTTCTTT.

This sequence joins TRBV7-8 and TRBJ2-7; D call uncertain. V lost 1 base, J lost 0 bases, and 13 bases lay in between. CDR1 and CDR2 (germline): SGHVS, FQNEAQ. This CDR3 has 16 amino acids. The CDR3 DNA is TGTGCCAGCAGCTTAGGGGGTGCAGCCAGCTCCTACGAGCAGTACTTC. It yields the protein CASSLGGAASSYEQYF.

V usage is TRBV6-4 and J usage is TRBJ2-7; TRBD2 is a possible D gene (5 bases). V lost 10 bases and J 5 bases, leaving 12 bases between the germline ends. Germline CDR1 is MRHNA and CDR2 is SNTAGT. This CDR3 comprises 11 residues. Here the CDR3 DNA reads TGTGCCACGACCCCCGGGAACGAGCAGTACTTC. This gives the protein CATTPGNEQYF.

The chain couples TRBV6-6 to TRBJ1-2; no clear D. Between the trimmed V and J ends, which lost 6 bases and 6 bases, there was a span of 14 bases. The CDR3 runs to 13 residues. Germline CDR1 is MNHNY and CDR2 is SVGAGI (reference sequence). Here the CDR3 DNA reads TGTGCCAGCAGCATGACGGAGAGGGATGGCTACACCTTC. This sequence encodes CASSMTERDGYTF.

The chain combines TRBV19 with TRBJ2-3, with D perhaps matching TRBD1 or TRBD2 (7 bases each). Germline loops: CDR1 LNHDA, CDR2 SQIVND (reference sequence). V was pared by 6 bases and J by 2 bases, with 18 bases between. The CDR3 totals 16 residues. As DNA, the CDR3 is TGTGCCAGTAGATCCAGGGGGGGGGACACCACAGATACGCAGTATTTT. Encoded protein: CASRSRGGDTTDTQYF.

The chain uses TRBV19 and TRBJ2-2; TRBD1 matches at 8 bases. Germline trimming cut 6 bases from V and 3 bases from J; bases unmatched to any gene: 9. The CDR3 covers 16 residues. The germline CDR1 and CDR2 sequences are LNHDA and SQIVND (reference sequence). DNA for the CDR3: TGTGCCAGTAGGCCCGACAGGGGTATGTACACCGGGGAGCTGTTTTTT. It specifies CASRPDRGMYTGELFF.

This clone appeared a single time. The rearrangement links TRBV10-2 to TRBJ2-1; 14 bases align to TRBD2. Losses at the gene ends were 6 bases for V and 9 bases for J; bases not matched to a gene: 7. Germline CDR1 is WSHSY and CDR2 is SAAADI. The CDR3 has 15 amino acids. The CDR3 sequence is CASSGTSGRGGEQFF. The CDR3 DNA reads as TGCGCCAGCAGCGGGACTAGCGGGAGAGGGGGTGAGCAGTTCTTC.

The V and J genes are TRBV14 and TRBJ1-6; 8 positions agree with TRBD1. CDR1 is SGHDN and CDR2 is FVKESK in the germline V gene. The ends lost 5 bases at V and 7 bases at J; junction bases unmatched: 10. The CDR3 loop spans 16 amino acids. This chain's CDR3 is CASSISGGRMNSPLHF. The DNA of the CDR3 is TGTGCCAGCAGCATTTCAGGGGGCAGAATGAATTCACCCCTCCACTTT.

This chain uses TRBV20-1 with TRBJ2-7, with 9 bases aligning to TRBD1. The CDR3 runs 11 residues. CDR1 is DFQATT and CDR2 is SNEGSKA in the germline V gene (reference sequence). The CDR3 loop is CSFDRGYEQYF. The CDR3, as DNA: TGCAGCTTCGACAGGGGGTACGAGCAGTACTTC.

The chain employs TRBV18 and TRBJ1-3; no definite D call. CDR1 KGHSH and CDR2 LQKENI come from the germline V gene. This CDR3 contains 17 residues. The V gene lost 0 bases and the J gene lost 0 bases, with 12 bases spanning the gap. CDR3 coding DNA: TGTGCCAGCTCACCACCGATTCGGCAGTCCTCTGGAAACACCATATATTTT. It yields the protein CASSPPIRQSSGNTIYF.

This chain uses TRBV27 with TRBJ2-5; D gene ambiguous. Trimming stripped 5 bases from V and 4 bases from J, with 14 bases between. This CDR3 region has 14 residues. Germline V gene lookup returns CDR1 MNHEY and CDR2 SMNVEV (reference sequence). The CDR3 region has the DNA TGTGCCAGCAGTCCTGCGGTTTTCGGAGAGACCCAGTACTTC. Translated: CASSPAVFGETQYF.

This chain joins TRBV5-4 and TRBJ1-1; unclear D gene. The CDR3 loop spans 12 amino acids. The V gene's germline CDR1 is SGHNT and CDR2 YYREEE (reference sequence). V was pared by 7 bases and J by 5 bases, with 12 bases between. The CDR3 loop is CASRRQETEAFF. CDR3 in DNA: TGTGCCAGCCGCCGGCAGGAGACTGAAGCTTTCTTT. The entire variable domain, with the rest obtained from reference TRBV5-4 and TRBJ1-1, is as follows: ETGVTQSPTHLIKTRGQQVTLRCSSQSGHNTVSWYQQALGQGPQFIFQYYREEENGRGNFPPRFSGLQFPNYSSELNVNALELDDSALYLCASRRQETEAFFGQGTRLTVV.